This T cell receptor beta chain was obtained from a study of intratumoral heterogeneity in liver cancer. In the study overall: Most patients were male, with a median age of roughly 63 years. Study results and caveats: Tumor-infiltrating lymphocytes were acknowledged as under-represented in the sampling.

Note on this clone: Its antigen is undetermined.

Before surgical resection, these early-stage hepatocellular carcinoma patients received no treatment. Sampled areas showed no macroscopic necrosis or hemorrhage. The CDR3 is made up of 14 amino acids. V was pared by 2 bases and J by 7 bases, with 15 bases between. The germline V gene encodes CDR1 SGHTA and CDR2 FQGNSA. The protocol was immunoSEQ multiplex PCR, while the TCRdb copy is restricted to in-frame clones and leaves out a portion. The data contain about 20,000 clones, around two thirds of them singletons. The clonotype was recovered from a woman aged 70 to 79 with hepatocellular carcinoma. V usage is TRBV7-2 and J usage is TRBJ2-7, with TRBD2 as a possible D gene (5 bases). Sequences were derived from tumor-adjacent normal tissue, sampled before any cancer treatment. CDR3 bases: TGTGCCAGCAGCTTATCGCCGCGGGCCGGGGAGCAGTACTTC. It encodes CASSLSPRAGEQYF.